This T cell receptor beta chain appears in the sequencing data of a study of cytomegalovirus exposure and HLA in healthy donors. Overall study results and limits: Later on, an analysis tied 15,000 to 20,000 TCR beta sequences to HLA alleles at 0.05 false discovery rate. In a later analysis, common viral pathogens appeared linked to several of the most significant clusters.

V was shortened by 5 bases and J by 2 bases, with 14 bases between the two germline ends. The CDR3 covers 15 residues. Germline lookup yields CDR1 SGHVS and CDR2 FQNEAQ. The PCR made use of 60 Vbeta and 13 Jbeta primers. In the source study's methods: About 11 million of 65 million to 95 million unique TCR beta chains were shared, per a later count. This table comes from immunoSEQ multiplex PCR, and its TCRdb copy is limited to in-frame clones, with some not included. D and trimming come from the DNA, and the V and J calls and clone size come from that table. The table lists about 160,000 clones, around 73% of them singletons, with more than 1.2% in the top ten. There are a few counts of this clone. Its specificity is not known.

Sequencing was carried out using PBMCs. V gene TRBV7-8 combines with J gene TRBJ2-3; no reliable D call. This clonotype was sampled from a male donor in good health and CMV-seronegative. The CDR3 DNA reads as TGTGCCAGCAGCCCTACCCTTGTCCTCACAGATACGCAGTATTTT. Protein product: CASSPTLVLTDTQYF.